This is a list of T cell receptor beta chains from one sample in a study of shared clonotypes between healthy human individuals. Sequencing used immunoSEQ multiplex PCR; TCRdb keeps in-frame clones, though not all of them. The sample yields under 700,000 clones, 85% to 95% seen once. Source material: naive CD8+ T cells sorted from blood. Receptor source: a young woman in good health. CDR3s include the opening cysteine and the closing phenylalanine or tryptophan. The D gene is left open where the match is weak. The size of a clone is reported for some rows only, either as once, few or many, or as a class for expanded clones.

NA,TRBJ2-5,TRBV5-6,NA,CASSLLARGGETQYF,TGTGCCAGCAGCTTGTTGGCCAGGGGGGGAGAGACCCAGTACTTC
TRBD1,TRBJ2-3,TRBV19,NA,CASSIPRTGDLKTDTQYF,TGTGCCAGTAGTATACCCCGCACAGGGGATCTTAAAACAGATACGCAGTATTTT
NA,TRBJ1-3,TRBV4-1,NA,CASSQIGTGGAGNTIYF,TGCGCCAGCAGCCAGATTGGGACTGGGGGGGCTGGAAACACCATATATTTT
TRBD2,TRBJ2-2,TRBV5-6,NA,CASSLGLAGHTGELFF,TGTGCCAGCAGCCTAGGACTAGCGGGGCACACCGGGGAGCTGTTTTTT
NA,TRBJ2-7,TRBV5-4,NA,CASSQGLYYEQYF,TGTGCCAGCAGCCAGGGCCTGTACTACGAGCAGTACTTC
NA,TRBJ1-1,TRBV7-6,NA,CASSLGRENTEAFF,TGTGCCAGCAGCTTAGGCAGGGAGAACACTGAAGCTTTCTTT
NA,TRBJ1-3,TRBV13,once,CASSPWRGNTIYF,TGTGCCAGCAGTCCATGGAGGGGAAACACCATATATTTT
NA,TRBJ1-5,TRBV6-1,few,CASSELLSNQPQHF,TGTGCCAGCAGTGAACTCCTTAGCAATCAGCCCCAGCATTTT
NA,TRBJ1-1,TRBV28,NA,CASSLGVRTEAFF,TGTGCCAGCAGCCTCGGGGTCCGGACTGAAGCTTTCTTT
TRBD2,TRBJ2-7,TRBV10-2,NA,CASSESTPPGLAGVWYF,TGCGCCAGCAGTGAGTCGACTCCCCCGGGACTAGCGGGTGTCTGGTACTTC
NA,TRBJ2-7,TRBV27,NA,CASSLGQNYEQYF,TGTGCCAGCAGTTTAGGGCAGAACTACGAGCAGTACTTC
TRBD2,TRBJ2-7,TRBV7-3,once,CASSLSGRASEQYF,TGTGCCAGCAGCTTAAGCGGGAGGGCCTCCGAGCAGTACTTC
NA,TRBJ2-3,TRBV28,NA,CASSFRLGDTQYF,TGTGCCAGCAGTTTCCGATTAGGGGATACGCAGTATTTT
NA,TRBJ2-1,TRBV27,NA,CASSLYGGGRRNEQFF,TGTGCCAGCAGTTTATACGGAGGGGGCAGGAGGAATGAGCAGTTCTTC
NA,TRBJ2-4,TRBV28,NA,CASSFSTPENIQYF,TGTGCCAGCAGTTTTAGTACTCCGGAAAACATTCAGTACTTC
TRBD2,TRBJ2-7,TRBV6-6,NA,CASSQSGRSDEQYF,TGTGCCAGCAGTCAGAGCGGGAGAAGCGACGAGCAGTACTTC
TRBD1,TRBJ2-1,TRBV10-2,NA,CASGQAYNEQFF,TGCGCCTCGGGACAGGCCTACAATGAGCAGTTCTTC
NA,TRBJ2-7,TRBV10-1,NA,CASSSASYEQYF,TGCGCCAGCAGCTCCGCTTCCTACGAGCAGTACTTC
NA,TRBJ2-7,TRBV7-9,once,CASSLDGTFSYEQYF,TGTGCCAGCAGCTTAGATGGCACCTTCTCCTACGAGCAGTACTTC
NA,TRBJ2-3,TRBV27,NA,CASRPGDLSTDTQYF,TGTGCCAGCAGACCTGGGGACCTAAGCACAGATACGCAGTATTTT
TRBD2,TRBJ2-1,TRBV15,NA,CATSPAPSGAYNEQFF,TGTGCCACCAGCCCTGCGCCTAGCGGGGCCTACAATGAGCAGTTCTTC
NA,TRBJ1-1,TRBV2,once,CASSDSGLKNTEAFF,TGTGCCAGCAGTGATTCGGGTTTGAAGAACACTGAAGCTTTCTTT
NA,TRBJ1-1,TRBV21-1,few,CASTDGQEGYTEAFF,TGTGCCAGCACGGACGGGCAGGAAGGGTACACTGAAGCTTTCTTT
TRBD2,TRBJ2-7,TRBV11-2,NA,CASSRDYQTYEQYF,TGTGCCAGCAGCCGGGACTACCAAACCTACGAGCAGTACTTC
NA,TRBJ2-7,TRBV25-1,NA,CASSISHEQYF,TGTGCCAGCAGTATTTCCCACGAGCAGTACTTC
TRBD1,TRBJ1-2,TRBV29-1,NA,CSVEAGTASYGYTF,TGCAGCGTTGAGGCCGGGACAGCGAGCTATGGCTACACCTTC
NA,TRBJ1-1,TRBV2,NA,CASQGLEGEAFF,TGTGCCAGCCAGGGATTAGAAGGTGAAGCTTTCTTT
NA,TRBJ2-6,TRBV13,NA,CASSPEGANVLTF,TGTGCCAGCAGCCCAGAGGGGGCCAACGTCCTGACTTTC
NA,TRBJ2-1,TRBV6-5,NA,CASSYLTPYNEQFF,TGTGCCAGCAGTTACCTGACCCCCTACAATGAGCAGTTCTTC
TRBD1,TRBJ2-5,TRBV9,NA,CASSPTGGLQETQYF,TGTGCCAGCAGCCCGACAGGGGGACTTCAAGAGACCCAGTACTTC
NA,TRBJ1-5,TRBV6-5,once,CASSYRDSNQPQHF,TGTGCCAGCAGTTACCGTGATAGCAATCAGCCCCAGCATTTT
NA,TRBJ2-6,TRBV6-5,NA,CASSYAMPTGANVLTF,TGTGCCAGCAGTTACGCCATGCCCACTGGGGCCAACGTCCTGACTTTC
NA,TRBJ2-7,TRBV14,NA,CASSLQGIDEQYF,TGTGCCAGCAGCCTTCAGGGAATAGACGAGCAGTACTTC
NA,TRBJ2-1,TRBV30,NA,CAWNVGSTYNEQFF,TGTGCCTGGAACGTGGGGTCTACCTACAATGAGCAGTTCTTC
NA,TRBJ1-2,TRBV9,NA,CASRGYRQGYGYTF,TGTGCCAGTAGGGGTTACAGGCAGGGCTATGGCTACACCTTC
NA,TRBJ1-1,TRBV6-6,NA,CASTWDGTPEAFF,TGTGCCAGCACCTGGGACGGAACGCCTGAAGCTTTCTTT
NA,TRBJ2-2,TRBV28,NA,CASSSMAWRELFF,TGTGCCAGCAGTTCCATGGCCTGGCGGGAGCTGTTTTTT
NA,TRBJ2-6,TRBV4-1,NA,CASSTNFLGQHSGANVLTF,TGCGCCAGCAGCACAAACTTTCTAGGACAGCACTCTGGGGCCAACGTCCTGACTTTC
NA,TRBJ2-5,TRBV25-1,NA,CASSDYTQYF,TGTGCCAGCAGTGACTACACCCAGTACTTC
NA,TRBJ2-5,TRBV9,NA,CASSVYGVQETQYF,TGTGCCAGCAGCGTTTACGGCGTCCAAGAGACCCAGTACTTC
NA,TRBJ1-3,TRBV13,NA,CASSFLTAGQSSGNTIYF,TGTGCCAGCAGCTTCCTGACGGCAGGGCAAAGCTCTGGAAACACCATATATTTT
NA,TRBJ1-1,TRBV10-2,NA,CASSALPGGTEAFF,TGCGCCAGCAGTGCCCTCCCCGGAGGGACTGAAGCTTTCTTT
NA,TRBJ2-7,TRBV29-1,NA,CSVGGQGIYEQYF,TGCAGCGTTGGGGGGCAGGGGATTTACGAGCAGTACTTC
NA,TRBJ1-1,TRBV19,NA,CASSIRAAAYEAFF,TGTGCCAGTAGTATAAGGGCGGCGGCCTATGAAGCTTTCTTT
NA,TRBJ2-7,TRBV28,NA,CASSSTGQRRSEQYF,TGTGCCAGCAGTTCAACAGGACAGCGCCGCTCCGAGCAGTACTTC
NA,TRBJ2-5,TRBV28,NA,CASTLLRGGQETQYF,TGTGCCAGCACCTTACTCAGGGGGGGGCAAGAGACCCAGTACTTC
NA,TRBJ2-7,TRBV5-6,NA,CASSSDVAATYEQYF,TGTGCCAGCAGCTCGGACGTAGCGGCCACCTACGAGCAGTACTTC
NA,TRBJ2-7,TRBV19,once,CASSILPGYEQYF,TGTGCCAGTAGTATTCTGCCGGGCTACGAGCAGTACTTC